The 2 T cell receptor beta chains listed next were all sequenced from one sample in a study of shared clonotypes between healthy human individuals. The table came from immunoSEQ multiplex PCR; TCRdb's copy has only in-frame clones and leaves some out. The data show fewer than 700,000 clones, about 80% seen once. The sample taken for sequencing was PBMCs. Receptors were obtained from a woman in her forties in good health. Some clones in this sample may be carry-over from other donors' samples.

Notes on this clone: A far more abundant clone sits one base away, making this likely a read error. The CDR3 DNA is TGCAGCGTGGGGGCTGGGCGGGAACCCTACGAGAAGTACTTC. It yields the protein CSVGAGREPYEKYF. V and J are TRBV29-1 and TRBJ2-7; D may be TRBD1 or TRBD2 (6 bases each). There are 14 residues in the CDR3. Germline loops: CDR1 SQVTM, CDR2 ANQGSEA.

This clone has a count of ten or more. The gene calls are TRBV5-1 and TRBJ2-2, with TRBD1 as a possible D gene (6 bases). V was shortened by 4 bases and J by 4 bases, with 14 bases between the two germline ends. Germline values: CDR1 SGHRS, CDR2 YFSETQ. This CDR3 comprises 15 residues. CDR3 sequence reads: CASSPQDSSTGELFF. Here the CDR3 DNA reads TGCGCCAGCAGCCCCCAGGACAGTTCCACCGGGGAGCTGTTTTTT.